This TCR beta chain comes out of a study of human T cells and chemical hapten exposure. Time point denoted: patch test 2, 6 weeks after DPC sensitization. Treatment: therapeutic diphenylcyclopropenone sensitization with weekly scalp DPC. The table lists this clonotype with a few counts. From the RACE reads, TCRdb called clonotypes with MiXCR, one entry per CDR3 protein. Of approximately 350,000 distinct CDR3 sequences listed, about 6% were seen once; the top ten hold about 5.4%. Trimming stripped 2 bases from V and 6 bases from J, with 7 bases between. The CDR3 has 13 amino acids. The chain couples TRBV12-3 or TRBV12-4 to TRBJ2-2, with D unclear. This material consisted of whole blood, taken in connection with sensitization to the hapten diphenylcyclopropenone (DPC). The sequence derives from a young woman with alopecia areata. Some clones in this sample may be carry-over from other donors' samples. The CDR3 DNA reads TGTGCCAGCAGTTTATCCCCTCCCGGGGAGCTGTTTTTT. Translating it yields CASSLSPPGELFF.